The 17 T cell receptor beta chains below were found in one sample sequenced in a study of T-cell reconstitution after alpha-beta-depleted transplantation in children. Overall study results and limits: Newly generated T cells supplied most T-cell counts and diversity one year post-transplant.

TCRbeta library construction was performed incorporating unique molecular identifiers. In TCRdb, the PCR reads were re-called with MiXCR into one record per CDR3 protein. The table has about 290,000 distinct CDR3 sequences, over 7.5% seen once. No antigen has been assigned to these receptors. The sequenced sample was peripheral blood, obtained 360 days after TCRalphabeta/CD19-depleted stem cell transplant. The receptors stem from a female patient aged 2-9 years who had a stem cell transplant for Fanconi anemia, so the T cells may come from the graft donor.

This clonotype has a handful of counts. The J gene is TRBJ1-1, the V gene TRBV20-1; D might be TRBD1 (6 bases). Between the trimmed V and J ends, which lost 2 bases and 4 bases, there was a span of 14 bases. Germline-derived CDR1 and CDR2 are DFQATT and SNEGSKA (reference sequence). The CDR3 has 14 amino acids. CDR3 nucleotides: TGCAGTGCTAGACCCAACCGGGGGCCCACTGAAGCTTTCTTT. It encodes CSARPNRGPTEAFF.

The rearrangement uses TRBV3-1 and TRBJ2-3; D is undetermined. CDR1 and CDR2 (germline): LGHDT, YNNKEL (reference sequence). There are 18 residues in the CDR3. The V and J ends lost 3 bases and 2 bases respectively, with 21 bases between them. In DNA, the CDR3 is TGTGCCAGCAGCCATCGTGCGGTGGGGATAATATCCACAGATACGCAGTATTTT. As protein: CASSHRAVGIISTDTQYF.

In this sample, this clonotype turned up many times. The CDR3 coding sequence is TGTGCCAGCAGTTTGACCCACTCCTACGAGCAGTACTTC. Protein: CASSLTHSYEQYF. The genes are TRBV28 and TRBJ2-7; the D is unclear. The V end was cut by 3 bases, the J end by 0 bases, with 6 bases between. Germline-derived CDR1 and CDR2 are MDHEN and SYDVKM. The CDR3 length is 13 residues.

In this sample, this clonotype turned up many times. The chain employs TRBV9 and TRBJ2-2; 8 nucleotides align to TRBD1. This CDR3 has 18 residues. Unmatched junction bases numbered 14, after V lost 3 bases and J lost 4 bases. The germline gives CDR1 SGDLS, CDR2 YYNGEE. The CDR3 nucleotides read TGTGCCAGCAGCGCTATCAGCCCAGGGGGCGCGGGCACCGGGGAGCTGTTTTTT. Translated: CASSAISPGGAGTGELFF.

This rearrangement joins TRBV20-1 to TRBJ1-2, with 7 bases identical to TRBD1. The V gene's germline CDR1 is DFQATT and CDR2 SNEGSKA (reference sequence). V was pared by 7 bases and J by 4 bases, with 9 bases of the junction left unmatched. This CDR3 comprises 13 residues. The CDR3 spells CSVTTGPIYGYTF. The DNA for the CDR3 is TGCAGTGTTACGACAGGGCCTATCTATGGCTACACCTTC.

This clonotype appeared a few times. This chain joins TRBV3-1 and TRBJ2-7; no reliable D call. V was clipped by 3 bases and J by 4 bases, with 7 bases between them. The CDR3 consists of 12 residues. The V gene's germline CDR1 is LGHDT and CDR2 YNNKEL (reference sequence). This chain's CDR3 is CASSQTLYEQYF. The CDR3 DNA follows: TGTGCCAGCAGCCAGACCCTTTACGAGCAGTACTTC.

This clonotype has a handful of counts. Here the CDR3 DNA reads TGTGCCAGCAGTGAACAGGCCAGCACAGATACGCAGTATTTT. Its translation is CASSEQASTDTQYF. V is TRBV6-1 and J is TRBJ2-3; no reliable D call. In germline, CDR1 is MNHNS, CDR2 SASEGT. The CDR3 contains 14 residues. Trimming shortened V by 2 bases and J by 0 bases, and 6 bases separated the two germline ends.

There are many counts of this clonotype. CDR3 in amino acids: CASTIWAGAYNEQFF. As DNA, the CDR3 is TGTGCCAGCACGATCTGGGCGGGGGCCTACAATGAGCAGTTCTTC. The V call is TRBV27, the J call TRBJ2-1, with 7 positions matching TRBD2. Trimming removed 7 bases from V and 2 bases from J; junction bases left unmatched: 8. The CDR3 totals 15 residues. CDR1 is MNHEY and CDR2 is SMNVEV in the germline V gene (reference sequence).

At least ten counts were recorded for this clonotype. V and J are TRBV7-2 and TRBJ2-7; the D gene could be TRBD1 or TRBD2 (5 bases each). CDR3 length equals 16 residues. Looked up from germline, CDR1 is SGHTA and CDR2 is FQGNSA. V lost 2 bases, J lost 3 bases, and 17 bases lay in between. The DNA of the CDR3 is TGTGCCAGCAGCTTAACTTCTGGACCAGGGAGCTACGAGCAGTACGTC. This translates into CASSLTSGPGSYEQYV.

This clonotype was observed at least ten times. J is TRBJ1-1 and V is TRBV20-1; TRBD1 matches 8 bases. Per the germline V gene, CDR1 is DFQATT and CDR2 is SNEGSKA (reference sequence). With V trimmed by 5 bases and J by 1 base, 6 bases remained unmatched. This CDR3 spans 14 amino acids. The CDR3 protein is CSAYRTGTNTEAFF. The CDR3 nucleotides are TGCAGTGCTTACCGGACAGGGACGAACACTGAAGCTTTCTTT.

This clonotype was counted many times. The chain is built from TRBV28 and TRBJ1-6; tentative D call: TRBD1 (5 bases). The CDR3 runs to 14 residues. The V and J ends lost 8 bases and 7 bases respectively, with 15 bases between them. The V gene's germline CDR1 is MDHEN and CDR2 SYDVKM. The CDR3: CASGAGVLNSPLHF. In DNA form, the CDR3 reads TGTGCCAGCGGGGCGGGGGTACTGAATTCACCCCTCCACTTT.

There are many counts of this clonotype. The chain has TRBV5-1 and TRBJ2-1; D might be TRBD2 (5 bases). Trimming left V 0 bases short and J 7 bases short, with 8 bases between. Germline-derived CDR1 and CDR2 are SGHRS and YFSETQ. This CDR3 comprises 13 residues. The CDR3 spells CASSLGLPNEQFF. CDR3 sequence (DNA): TGCGCCAGCAGCTTGGGACTACCTAATGAGCAGTTCTTC.

This clonotype came up a few times. The chain employs TRBV7-9 and TRBJ2-3, with 8 bases identical to TRBD2. Germline lookup yields CDR1 SEHNR and CDR2 FQNEAQ (reference sequence). J was trimmed by 6 bases and V by 5 bases; bases with no gene match: 7. This CDR3 has 14 residues. The CDR3 nucleotides read TGTGCCAGCAGCCATACTAGCGGTCGGGATACGCAGTATTTT. Amino acids: CASSHTSGRDTQYF.

The V call is TRBV10-3, the J call TRBJ2-3, with 12 bases matching TRBD2. Trimming removed 6 bases from V and 2 bases from J; junction bases left unmatched: 6. The germline gives CDR1 ENHRY, CDR2 SYGVKD. This CDR3 region has 16 residues. CDR3 DNA sequence: TGTGCCATCAGGACTAGCGGGAGATCGGCCACAGATACGCAGTATTTT. Protein: CAIRTSGRSATDTQYF.

In nucleotides, the CDR3 is TGTGCCAGCAGTCAGAAGACTTTTCGCGAGGCCGGATTCTATGGCTACACCTTC. Translated: CASSQKTFREAGFYGYTF. The chain employs TRBV2 and TRBJ1-2, with D unclear. With 5 bases removed from V and 4 bases from J, the gap between germline ends came to 26 bases. The CDR3 is 18 residues long. Germline V CDR1 and CDR2: SNHLY, FYNNEI. Together with reference TRBV2 and TRBJ1-2, the CDR3 gives the full variable domain: EPEVTQTPSHQVTQMGQEVILRCVPISNHLYFYWYRQILGQKVEFLVSFYNNEISEKSEIFDDQFSVERPDGSNFTLKIRSTKLEDSAMYFCASSQKTFREAGFYGYTFGSGTRLTVV.

This clonotype was seen a few times. J is TRBJ1-1 and V is TRBV5-1; 8 bases are shared with TRBD1. CDR1 SGHRS and CDR2 YFSETQ come from the germline V gene. This CDR3 contains 16 residues. V trimming: 4 bases; J trimming: 0 bases; junction bases outside the gene matches: 8. The CDR3 loop is CASSPGDRFMNTEAFF. The DNA of the CDR3 is TGCGCCAGCAGCCCCGGGGACAGGTTCATGAACACTGAAGCTTTCTTT.

In its sample, this clonotype was seen many times. One end of the junction fails to match germline, which may point to a read error. The chain joins TRBV29-1 to TRBJ1-1; perhaps TRBD1 as D (5 bases). The germline V gene has CDR1 SQVTM and CDR2 ANQGSEA. The CDR3 has 18 residues. CDR3 in DNA: TGCAACGTTGAAGATCTTCGGTCAGGGATTGGAATTGTTGCTGAAGCTTTCTTT. Its protein is CNVEDLRSGIGIVAEAFF. Supplemented by reference TRBV29-1 and TRBJ1-1, the full variable domain reads SAVISQKPSRDICQRGTSLTIQCQVDSQVTMMFWYRQQPGQSLTLIATANQGSEATYESGFVIDKFPISRPNLTFSTLTVSNMSPEDSSIYLCNVEDLRSGIGIVAEAFFGQGTRLTVV.